The 31 T cell receptor beta chains below all came from one sample that was sequenced in a study of blood T cell repertoires in COVID-19. Only in-frame clones appear in the TCRdb table, and some are missing; sequencing was by immunoSEQ multiplex PCR. The top ten clones hold 7.9% of a sample with 130,000 or so clones, approximately 71% of them seen once. The sample consisted of peripheral blood. The source of these receptors is a human donor in a cohort sampled during active COVID-19.

V and J are TRBV12-5 and TRBJ1-2; maybe TRBD1 (6 bases). CDR1 is LGHNT, CDR2 FRNRAP, per germline. The CDR3 is made up of 18 amino acids. Trimming took off 0 bases at V and 0 bases at J, with 17 bases between the two ends. CDR3 sequence: CASGLVGGRQESNYGYTF. The CDR3 region has the DNA TGTGCTAGTGGTTTGGTAGGGGGACGACAGGAATCTAACTATGGCTACACCTTC. Using reference TRBV12-5 and TRBJ1-2 for the parts outside the CDR3, the full variable domain is DARVTQTPRHKVTEMGQEVTMRCQPILGHNTVFWYRQTMMQGLELLAYFRNRAPLDDSGMPKDRFSAEMPDATLATLKIQPSEPRDSAVYFCASGLVGGRQESNYGYTFGSGTRLTVV.

V usage is TRBV7-8 and J usage is TRBJ2-5; D may be TRBD2 (6 bases). In germline, CDR1 is SGHVS, CDR2 FQNEAQ. Trimming pared 1 base from V and 5 bases from J, leaving 11 bases between. This CDR3 region has 14 residues. The DNA of the CDR3 is TGTGCCAGCAGCTTAGACCCGGGGAGGGAGACCCAGTACTTC. Amino acids: CASSLDPGRETQYF. Looking up the rest from reference TRBV7-8 and TRBJ2-5 gives the full variable domain: GAGVSQSPRYKVAKRGQDVALRCDPISGHVSLFWYQQALGQGPEFLTYFQNEAQLDKSGLPSDRFFAERPEGSVSTLKIQRTQQEDSAVYLCASSLDPGRETQYFGPGTRLLVL.

The V gene is TRBV7-8, the J gene TRBJ1-1; TRBD1 matches 12 bases. V was clipped by 5 bases and J by 1 base; unmatched bases: 5. The CDR3 contains 16 residues. Germline lookup yields CDR1 SGHVS and CDR2 FQNEAQ. The CDR3 sequence is CASSVGTGGANTEAFF. In DNA, the CDR3 is TGTGCCAGCAGCGTCGGGACAGGGGGCGCGAACACTGAAGCTTTCTTT.

V and J are TRBV19 and TRBJ1-4; TRBD1 matches at 7 bases. The trim removed 3 bases at V and 0 bases at J, leaving 1 base unmatched. This CDR3 spans 15 amino acids. Germline values: CDR1 LNHDA, CDR2 SQIVND (reference sequence). CDR3 nucleotides: TGTGCCAGTAGTATGGGGACAGCAACTAATGAAAAACTGTTTTTT. Protein sequence: CASSMGTATNEKLFF.

J is TRBJ1-2 and V is TRBV2; D possibly corresponds to TRBD1 (5 bases). Germline V CDR1 and CDR2: SNHLY, FYNNEI. This CDR3 has 12 amino acids. The V end lost 4 bases, the J end lost 7 bases, and 10 bases lay between the germline ends. The CDR3 here is CASSGGAFGYTF. The CDR3 region has the DNA TGTGCCAGCAGTGGCGGGGCTTTTGGCTACACCTTC.

This clone was detected a few times. For the CDR3, the DNA is TGTGCCAGCAGCATAGGGAGGGACACTGAAGCTTTCTTT. It yields the protein CASSIGRDTEAFF. The chain recombines TRBV27 with TRBJ1-1, with D uncertain. The CDR3 extends over 13 amino acids. CDR1 MNHEY and CDR2 SMNVEV come from the germline V gene (reference sequence). Trimming removed 6 bases from V and 3 bases from J, with 11 bases in between.

The table lists this clone with a count of one. CDR3 DNA sequence: TGTGCCAGCAGTTACCACTCAACGGGGGGCCTTAGCTATGGCTACACCTTC. This codes for CASSYHSTGGLSYGYTF. This chain uses TRBV2 with TRBJ1-2; TRBD1 might be the D (6 bases). Germline lookup yields CDR1 SNHLY and CDR2 FYNNEI. This CDR3 region has 17 residues. V lost 5 bases, J lost 4 bases, and 23 bases lay in between.

The chain is built from TRBV10-3 and TRBJ1-1; D is uncertain. Trimming took off 3 bases at V and 6 bases at J, with 5 bases between the two ends. This CDR3 is 11 amino acids long. CDR1 ENHRY and CDR2 SYGVKD come from the germline V gene. The CDR3 loop reads CAISDGAEAFF. The CDR3 DNA is TGTGCCATCAGTGACGGAGCTGAAGCTTTCTTT.

The chain recombines TRBV6-6 with TRBJ2-7; D is undetermined. Germline V gene lookup returns CDR1 MNHNY and CDR2 SVGAGI (reference sequence). The V end lost 2 bases, the J end lost 2 bases, and 4 bases lay between the germline ends. The CDR3 totals 12 residues. This CDR3 is CASSYDTYEQYF. CDR3 DNA: TGTGCCAGCAGTTACGACACCTACGAGCAGTACTTC.

This clone has a single count. The chain joins TRBV6-5 to TRBJ2-7; 8 bases align to TRBD1. CDR3 length equals 13 residues. V shed 7 bases, J shed 12 bases, and the junction held 14 bases outside the gene matches. Germline-derived CDR1 and CDR2 are MNHEY and SVGAGI. The DNA for the CDR3 is TGTGCCAGCATGGGGACAGGCCGTGATCGCGTGTACTTC. Translation gives CASMGTGRDRVYF.

The chain couples TRBV20-1 to TRBJ1-3; no firm D call. With 3 bases removed from V and 0 bases from J, the gap between germline ends came to 9 bases. The germline gives CDR1 DFQATT, CDR2 SNEGSKA (reference sequence). The CDR3 covers 14 residues. CDR3 DNA: TGCAGTGCTAGTCGAGTCGGCTCTGGAAACACCATATATTTT. It translates to CSASRVGSGNTIYF.

The chain couples TRBV13 to TRBJ1-3; D might be TRBD1 (5 bases). Germline V gene data show CDR1 as PRHDT and CDR2 as FYEKMQ (reference sequence). The V end was cut by 5 bases, the J end by 0 bases, with 14 bases between. This CDR3 contains 16 residues. In DNA, the CDR3 is TGTGCCAGCAGCCCCTCCATGGACAACTCTGGAAACACCATATATTTT. Its protein is CASSPSMDNSGNTIYF.

CDR3 protein: CASSISGIGYEQYF. Here the CDR3 DNA reads TGTGCCAGTAGTATCTCGGGTATAGGATACGAGCAGTACTTC. This chain uses TRBV19 with TRBJ2-7; D unclear. V lost 3 bases and J 4 bases, leaving 13 bases between the germline ends. The length of the CDR3 is 14 residues. The germline V gene has CDR1 LNHDA and CDR2 SQIVND (reference sequence).

This clone was picked up a small number of times. V is TRBV2 and J is TRBJ1-1; D is unresolved. The germline CDR1 and CDR2 sequences are SNHLY and FYNNEI. Trimming removed 0 bases from V and 4 bases from J, with 6 bases in between. This CDR3 spans 13 amino acids. Written as DNA, the CDR3 is TGTGCCAGCAGTGAAGCGAGCGGCACTGAAGCTTTCTTT. It specifies CASSEASGTEAFF.

The chain combines TRBV2 with TRBJ2-1; 8 nucleotides agree with TRBD2. V lost 5 bases to trimming and J lost 7 bases; unmatched junction nucleotides: 4. The CDR3 runs to 13 residues. The germline CDR1 and CDR2 sequences are SNHLY and FYNNEI. CDR3 loop: CASSPPSGNEQFF. The DNA for the CDR3 is TGTGCCAGCAGTCCCCCTAGCGGGAATGAGCAGTTCTTC.

This clone was observed a few times. The chain couples TRBV27 to TRBJ1-5; maybe TRBD1 (6 bases). Trimming cost V 4 bases and J 2 bases, with 9 bases left between them. This CDR3 has 14 amino acids. Germline assignment: CDR1 MNHEY and CDR2 SMNVEV (reference sequence). The CDR3 reads CASSSGVRNQPQHF. CDR3 in DNA: TGTGCCAGCAGTTCAGGGGTGCGCAATCAGCCCCAGCATTTT.

CDR3 region: CASSLRAEGYTF. CDR3 DNA: TGTGCCAGCAGTCTCCGCGCGGAGGGCTACACCTTC. The chain recombines TRBV28 with TRBJ1-2; D gene uncertain. V was shortened by 5 bases and J by 8 bases, with 12 bases between the two germline ends. This CDR3 region has 12 residues. Germline CDR1 reads MDHEN; CDR2 reads SYDVKM.

V is TRBV19 and J is TRBJ1-1; D gene unclear. The CDR3 runs 13 residues. V was pared by 5 bases and J by 1 base, with 8 bases between. The germline V gene encodes CDR1 LNHDA and CDR2 SQIVND (reference sequence). CDR3 loop: CASSLVSNTEAFF. Written as DNA, the CDR3 is TGTGCCAGTAGTTTAGTATCGAACACTGAAGCTTTCTTT.

The chain combines TRBV6-5 with TRBJ2-7; TRBD2 aligns across 9 bases. The V segment lost 10 bases and the J segment 5 bases; nucleotides outside the gene matches: 12. There are 14 residues in the CDR3. Germline-derived CDR1 and CDR2 are MNHEY and SVGAGI. CDR3 DNA: TGTGCCACCCGACAGGTTAGCGGGAGTAACGAGCAGTACTTC. Translation gives CATRQVSGSNEQYF.

V usage is TRBV5-6 and J usage is TRBJ2-7; no clear D gene. This CDR3 contains 13 residues. Germline V gene sequence: CDR1 SGHDT, CDR2 YYEEEE. V was cut by 0 bases and J by 2 bases, with 6 bases left in between. The CDR3 protein is CASSLGRAYEQYF. The CDR3, as DNA: TGTGCCAGCAGCTTGGGACGGGCCTACGAGCAGTACTTC.

There are a few counts of this clone. The chain uses TRBV5-1 and TRBJ2-7; 11 bases fit TRBD2. V lost 4 bases, J lost 5 bases, and 8 bases stayed unmatched. Germline V gene data show CDR1 as SGHRS and CDR2 as YFSETQ. The length of the CDR3 is 15 residues. The CDR3 loop is CASSPASGLADEQYF. DNA of the CDR3: TGCGCCAGCAGCCCAGCCTCGGGACTAGCGGACGAGCAGTACTTC.

V gene TRBV18 combines with J gene TRBJ1-1, with TRBD1 identical over 8 bases. V dropped 3 bases and J dropped 4; count of bases not matched to a gene: 13. CDR1 is KGHSH, CDR2 LQKENI, per germline. The CDR3 covers 17 residues. The CDR3 here is CASSPNRGQGFGTEAFF. The DNA of the CDR3 is TGTGCCAGCTCACCTAACAGAGGACAGGGATTTGGCACTGAAGCTTTCTTT. Supplemented by reference TRBV18 and TRBJ1-1, the full variable domain reads NAGVMQNPRHLVRRRGQEARLRCSPMKGHSHVYWYRQLPEEGLKFMVYLQKENIIDESGMPKERFSAEFPKEGPSILRIQQVVRGDSAAYFCASSPNRGQGFGTEAFFGQGTRLTVV.

This sequence joins TRBV5-5 and TRBJ1-3; no definite D call. The CDR3 spans 14 residues. Germline V gene lookup returns CDR1 SGHKS and CDR2 YYEKEE (reference sequence). V dropped 4 bases and J dropped 0 bases, with 8 bases sitting between them. CDR3 sequence reads: CASSLLTSGNTIYF. In nucleotides, the CDR3 is TGTGCCAGCAGCCTTCTAACCTCTGGAAACACCATATATTTT.

The sample holds a few counts of this clone. The J gene is TRBJ2-7, the V gene TRBV11-3, with a possible D match to TRBD2 (5 bases). The CDR3 has 14 amino acids. Trimming stripped 5 bases from V and 1 base from J, with 12 bases between. The germline CDR1 and CDR2 sequences are SGHNT and YENEEA. As DNA, the CDR3 is TGTGCCAGCAGCACGCGGACTCTTTCCTACGAGCAGTACTTC. As protein: CASSTRTLSYEQYF. Full variable domain (remainder filled in from reference TRBV11-3 and TRBJ2-7): EAGVVQSPRYKIIEKKQPVAFWCNPISGHNTLYWYLQNLGQGPELLIRYENEEAVDDSQLPKDRFSAERLKGVDSTLKIQPAELGDSAVYLCASSTRTLSYEQYFGPGTRLTVT.

This clone was seen a few times. The chain is built from TRBV5-4 and TRBJ1-3; D possibly corresponds to TRBD1 (6 bases). The length of the CDR3 is 17 residues. Trimming took off 3 bases at V and 0 bases at J, with 16 bases between the two ends. The germline gives CDR1 SGHNT, CDR2 YYREEE (reference sequence). CDR3 region: CASSSDLGGASGNTIYF. CDR3 nucleotide sequence: TGTGCCAGCAGCTCCGACCTCGGGGGGGCCTCTGGAAACACCATATATTTT.

CDR3 residues: CATSDSGVQPQHF. CDR3 DNA: TGTGCCACCAGTGATTCGGGGGTTCAGCCCCAGCATTTT. V is TRBV24-1 and J is TRBJ1-5; maybe TRBD1 (5 bases). In germline, CDR1 is KGHDR, CDR2 SFDVKD. Trimming took off 2 bases at V and 6 bases at J, with 7 bases between the two ends. This CDR3 spans 13 amino acids.

The chain employs TRBV23-1 and TRBJ2-7, with D perhaps matching TRBD1 (5 bases). TRBV23-1 is identified as an open reading frame with a role that is uncertain. V was shortened by 2 bases and J by 1 base, with 12 bases between the two germline ends. This CDR3 has 15 amino acids. The CDR3 sequence is CASSQPGSGSYEQYF. As DNA, the CDR3 is TGCGCCAGCAGTCAACCAGGGTCAGGGTCCTACGAGCAGTACTTC.

This clone was seen only a few times. The gene calls are TRBV12-5 and TRBJ2-7; TRBD1 matches at 7 bases. This CDR3 has 14 residues. Losses at the gene ends were 7 bases for V and 5 bases for J; bases not matched to a gene: 11. Germline loops: CDR1 LGHNT, CDR2 FRNRAP. CDR3 in DNA: TGTGCTAGTGCCCTCGGGCAGGGGGACCACGAGCAGTACTTC. This codes for CASALGQGDHEQYF.

The gene calls are TRBV6-5 and TRBJ1-1, with D possibly matching TRBD1 (6 bases). Trimming removed 6 bases at V and 4 bases at J, with 12 bases between. Germline CDR1 MNHEY, CDR2 SVGAGI. The CDR3 contains 13 residues. The CDR3 is CASSLGASTEAFF. CDR3 nucleotides: TGTGCCAGCAGCCTGGGGGCTAGCACTGAAGCTTTCTTT.

The rearrangement joins TRBV19 to TRBJ2-1; 8 bases align to TRBD1. The J segment lost 5 bases and the V segment lost 10 bases, leaving 4 bases of the junction unmatched. Germline V gives CDR1 LNHDA, CDR2 SQIVND (reference sequence). The CDR3 sequence is 12 residues long. The CDR3 coding sequence is TGTGCCACCGCGACAGGGGACAATGAGCAGTTCTTC. Translating gives CATATGDNEQFF. The variable domain in full, completed from reference TRBV19 and TRBJ2-1, reads DGGITQSPKYLFRKEGQNVTLSCEQNLNHDAMYWYRQDPGQGLRLIYYSQIVNDFQKGDIAEGYSVSREKKESFPLTVTSAQKNPTAFYLCATATGDNEQFFGPGTRLTVL.

The chain has TRBV28 and TRBJ2-7; possible D gene TRBD2, 5 bases. Per the germline V gene, CDR1 is MDHEN and CDR2 is SYDVKM. The CDR3 runs 12 residues. V was shortened by 3 bases and J by 5 bases, with 8 bases between the two germline ends. The CDR3 is CASSFVRDEQYF. In nucleotides, the CDR3 is TGTGCCAGCAGTTTCGTGAGGGACGAGCAGTACTTC.